Sequencing of this TCR beta chain was carried out in a study of blood T cells in healthy people across ages. Looked up from germline, CDR1 is MNHEY and CDR2 is SMNVEV (reference sequence). This CDR3 has 18 residues. Losses at the gene ends were 2 bases for V and 0 bases for J; bases not matched to a gene: 10. Primers used in a second PCR of about 7 to 12 cycles were a sample-barcoded 5' primer and a J-beta primer mix. TCRdb reanalysed the 5' RACE reads using MiXCR and keeps one entry per CDR3 protein. The sample holds around 1,500,000 distinct CDR3 sequences, 28% seen once. This TCR came from a woman younger than 45 in good health. The J gene is TRBJ1-5, the V gene TRBV27; 7 nucleotides match TRBD1. Source material: blood. For the CDR3, the DNA is TGTGCCAGCAGTTTACTCCCCCGACAGGGCTATAGCAATCAGCCCCAGCATTTT. It translates to CASSLLPRQGYSNQPQHF.